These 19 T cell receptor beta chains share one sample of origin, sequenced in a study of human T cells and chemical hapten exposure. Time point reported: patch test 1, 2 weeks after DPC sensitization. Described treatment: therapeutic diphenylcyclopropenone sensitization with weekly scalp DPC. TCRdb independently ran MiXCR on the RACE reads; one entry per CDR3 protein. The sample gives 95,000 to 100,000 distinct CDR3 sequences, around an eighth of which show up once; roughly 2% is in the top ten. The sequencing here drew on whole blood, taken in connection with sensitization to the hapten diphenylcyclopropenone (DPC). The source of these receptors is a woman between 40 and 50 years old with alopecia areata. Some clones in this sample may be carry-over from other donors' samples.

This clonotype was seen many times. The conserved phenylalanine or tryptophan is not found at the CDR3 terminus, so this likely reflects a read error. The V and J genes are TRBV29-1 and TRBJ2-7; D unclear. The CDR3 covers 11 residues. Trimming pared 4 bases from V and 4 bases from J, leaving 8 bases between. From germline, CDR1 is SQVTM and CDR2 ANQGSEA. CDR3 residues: CSVGVNYEQYL. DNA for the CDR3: TGCAGCGTTGGGGTAAATTACGAGCAGTACCTC.

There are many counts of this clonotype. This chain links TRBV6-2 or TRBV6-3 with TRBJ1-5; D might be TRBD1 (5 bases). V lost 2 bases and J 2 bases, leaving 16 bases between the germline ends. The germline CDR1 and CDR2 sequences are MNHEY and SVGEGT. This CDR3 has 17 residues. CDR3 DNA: TGTGCCAGCAGTTACCCCACTGGGGGAGTCGGCAATCAGCCCCAGCATTTT. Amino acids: CASSYPTGGVGNQPQHF.

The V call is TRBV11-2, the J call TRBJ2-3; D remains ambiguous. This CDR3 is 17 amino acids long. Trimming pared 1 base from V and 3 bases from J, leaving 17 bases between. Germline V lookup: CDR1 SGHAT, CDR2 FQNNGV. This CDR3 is CASSLGVILGGTDTQYF. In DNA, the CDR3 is TGTGCCAGCAGCTTAGGGGTCATCCTAGGTGGGACAGATACGCAGTATTTT. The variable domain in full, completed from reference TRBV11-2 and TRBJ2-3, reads EAGVAQSPRYKIIEKRQSVAFWCNPISGHATLYWYQQILGQGPKLLIQFQNNGVVDDSQLPKDRFSAERLKGVDSTLKIQPAKLEDSAVYLCASSLGVILGGTDTQYFGPGTRLTVL.

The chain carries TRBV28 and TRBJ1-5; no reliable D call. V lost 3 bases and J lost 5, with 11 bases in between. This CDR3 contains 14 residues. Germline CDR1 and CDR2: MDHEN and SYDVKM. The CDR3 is CASSLIGMHQPQHF. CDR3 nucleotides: TGTGCCAGCAGTTTGATCGGGATGCATCAGCCCCAGCATTTT. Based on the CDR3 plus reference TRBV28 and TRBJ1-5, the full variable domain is DVKVTQSSRYLVKRTGEKVFLECVQDMDHENMFWYRQDPGLGLRLIYFSYDVKMKEKGDIPEGYSVSREKKERFSLILESASTNQTSMYLCASSLIGMHQPQHFGDGTRLSIL.

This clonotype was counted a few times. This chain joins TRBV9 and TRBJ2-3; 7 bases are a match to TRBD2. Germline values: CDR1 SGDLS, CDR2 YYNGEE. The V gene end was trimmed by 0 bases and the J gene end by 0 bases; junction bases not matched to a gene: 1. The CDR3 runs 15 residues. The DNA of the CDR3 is TGTGCCAGCAGCGTAGCGGGAGGAAGCACAGATACGCAGTATTTT. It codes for CASSVAGGSTDTQYF.

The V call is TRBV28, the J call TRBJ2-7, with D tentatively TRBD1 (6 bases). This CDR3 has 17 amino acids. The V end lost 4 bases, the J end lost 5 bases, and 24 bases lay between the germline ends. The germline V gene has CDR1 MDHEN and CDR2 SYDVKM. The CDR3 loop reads CASSSIGTWDIPHEQYF. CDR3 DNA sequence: TGTGCCAGCAGTTCCATCGGAACCTGGGACATCCCCCACGAGCAGTACTTC.

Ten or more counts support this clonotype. DNA for the CDR3: TGTGCCAGCCAGGGTTCAGCGAACACCGGGGAGCTGTTTTTT. The encoded protein is CASQGSANTGELFF. The chain recombines TRBV6-4 with TRBJ2-2, with D possibly TRBD1 on 5 matching bases. The V gene lost 8 bases and the J gene lost 0 bases, with 10 bases spanning the gap. The CDR3 is 14 amino acids. Germline-derived CDR1 and CDR2 are MRHNA and SNTAGT.

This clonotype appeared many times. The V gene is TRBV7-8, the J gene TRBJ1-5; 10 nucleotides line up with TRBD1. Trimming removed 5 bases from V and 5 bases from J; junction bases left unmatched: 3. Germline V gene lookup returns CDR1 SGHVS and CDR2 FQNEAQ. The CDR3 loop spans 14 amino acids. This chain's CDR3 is CASSRGTGDQPQHF. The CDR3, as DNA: TGTGCCAGCAGCAGAGGGACAGGGGATCAGCCCCAGCATTTT. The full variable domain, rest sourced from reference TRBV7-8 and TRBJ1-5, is GAGVSQSPRYKVAKRGQDVALRCDPISGHVSLFWYQQALGQGPEFLTYFQNEAQLDKSGLPSDRFFAERPEGSVSTLKIQRTQQEDSAVYLCASSRGTGDQPQHFGDGTRLSIL.

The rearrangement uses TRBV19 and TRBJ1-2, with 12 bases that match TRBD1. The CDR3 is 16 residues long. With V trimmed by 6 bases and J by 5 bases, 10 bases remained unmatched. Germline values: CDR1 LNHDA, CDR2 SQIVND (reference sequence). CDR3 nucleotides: TGTGCCAGTAGGGGTGCCGGGACAGGGGGCGGATATGGCTACACCTTC. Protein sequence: CASRGAGTGGGYGYTF.

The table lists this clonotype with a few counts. The chain's CDR3 is CASSLASTRETQYF. In DNA form, the CDR3 reads TGTGCCAGCAGCTTAGCCTCGACCCGAGAGACCCAGTACTTC. The chain uses TRBV7-2 and TRBJ2-5, with D uncertain. The CDR3 runs 14 residues. Germline CDR1 and CDR2: SGHTA and FQGNSA. V lost 0 bases to trimming and J lost 4 bases, with 9 bases between them.

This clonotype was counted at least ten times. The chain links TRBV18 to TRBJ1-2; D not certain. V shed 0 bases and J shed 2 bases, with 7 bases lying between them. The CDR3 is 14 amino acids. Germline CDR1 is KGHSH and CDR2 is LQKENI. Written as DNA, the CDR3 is TGTGCCAGCTCACCACCGGCGGCGAACTATGGCTACACCTTC. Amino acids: CASSPPAANYGYTF.

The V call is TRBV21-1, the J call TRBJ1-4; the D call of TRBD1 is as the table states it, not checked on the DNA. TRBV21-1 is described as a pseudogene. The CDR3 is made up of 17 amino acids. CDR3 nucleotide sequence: TGTGCCAGCAGCAAACCGTCCCGACAGGGGTGGGAAGAAAAACTGTTTTTT. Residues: CASSKPSRQGWEEKLFF.

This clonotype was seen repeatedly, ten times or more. The CDR3 nucleotides are TGCAGCGCAAATGGCGGGGAGGACTATGGCTACACCTTC. This codes for CSANGGEDYGYTF. The chain is built from TRBV29-1 and TRBJ1-2; no definite D call. CDR3 length: 13 residues. Per the germline V gene, CDR1 is SQVTM and CDR2 is ANQGSEA. Trimming pared 7 bases from V and 3 bases from J, leaving 15 bases between. The full variable domain, completed using reference TRBV29-1 and TRBJ1-2, is SAVISQKPSRDICQRGTSLTIQCQVDSQVTMMFWYRQQPGQSLTLIATANQGSEATYESGFVIDKFPISRPNLTFSTLTVSNMSPEDSSIYLCSANGGEDYGYTFGSGTRLTVV.

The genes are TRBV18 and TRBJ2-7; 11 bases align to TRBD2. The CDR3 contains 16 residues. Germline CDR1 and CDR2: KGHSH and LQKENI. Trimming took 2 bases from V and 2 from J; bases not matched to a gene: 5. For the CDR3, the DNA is TGTGCCAGCTCACCATCTGGGACTAGCGGAACCTACGAGCAGTACTTC. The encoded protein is CASSPSGTSGTYEQYF.

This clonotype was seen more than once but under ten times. The CDR3 region is CSVRPGGTEAFF. CDR3 nucleotide sequence: TGCAGCGTTCGGCCAGGGGGCACTGAAGCTTTCTTT. The chain recombines TRBV29-1 with TRBJ1-1, with 7 bases identical to TRBD1. The J segment lost 4 bases and the V segment lost 5 bases, leaving 4 bases of the junction unmatched. This CDR3 region has 12 residues. Per germline, CDR1 SQVTM and CDR2 ANQGSEA.

CDR3 region: CSVRAAGANVLTF. CDR3 in DNA: TGCAGCGTCCGGGCTGCTGGGGCCAACGTCCTGACTTTC. The chain is built from TRBV29-1 and TRBJ2-6; no clear D. The germline CDR1 and CDR2 sequences are SQVTM and ANQGSEA. Trimming stripped 6 bases from V and 2 bases from J, with 8 bases between. CDR3 length: 13 amino acids. Based on the CDR3 plus reference TRBV29-1 and TRBJ2-6, the full variable domain is SAVISQKPSRDICQRGTSLTIQCQVDSQVTMMFWYRQQPGQSLTLIATANQGSEATYESGFVIDKFPISRPNLTFSTLTVSNMSPEDSSIYLCSVRAAGANVLTFGAGSRLTVL.

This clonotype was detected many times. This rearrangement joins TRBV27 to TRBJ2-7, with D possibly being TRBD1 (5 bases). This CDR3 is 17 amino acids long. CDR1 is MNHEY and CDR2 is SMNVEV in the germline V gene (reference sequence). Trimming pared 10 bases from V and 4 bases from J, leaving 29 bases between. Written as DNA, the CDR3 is TGTGCCATCCCGACGTTGGATTTCAGGGTTTGGGAATACGAGCAGTACTTC. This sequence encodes CAIPTLDFRVWEYEQYF.

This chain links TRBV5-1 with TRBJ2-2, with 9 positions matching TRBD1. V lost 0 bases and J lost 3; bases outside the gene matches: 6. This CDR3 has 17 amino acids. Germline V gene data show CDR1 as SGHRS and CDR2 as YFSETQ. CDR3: CASSLALWTGDTGELFF. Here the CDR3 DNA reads TGCGCCAGCAGCTTGGCGCTCTGGACAGGGGACACCGGGGAGCTGTTTTTT.

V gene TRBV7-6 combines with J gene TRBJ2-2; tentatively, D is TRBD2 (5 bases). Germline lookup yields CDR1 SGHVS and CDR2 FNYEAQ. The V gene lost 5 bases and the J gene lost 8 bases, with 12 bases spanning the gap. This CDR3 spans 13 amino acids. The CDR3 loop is CASSQRTEGELFF. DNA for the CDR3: TGTGCCAGCAGCCAGCGGACTGAGGGGGAGCTGTTTTTT.